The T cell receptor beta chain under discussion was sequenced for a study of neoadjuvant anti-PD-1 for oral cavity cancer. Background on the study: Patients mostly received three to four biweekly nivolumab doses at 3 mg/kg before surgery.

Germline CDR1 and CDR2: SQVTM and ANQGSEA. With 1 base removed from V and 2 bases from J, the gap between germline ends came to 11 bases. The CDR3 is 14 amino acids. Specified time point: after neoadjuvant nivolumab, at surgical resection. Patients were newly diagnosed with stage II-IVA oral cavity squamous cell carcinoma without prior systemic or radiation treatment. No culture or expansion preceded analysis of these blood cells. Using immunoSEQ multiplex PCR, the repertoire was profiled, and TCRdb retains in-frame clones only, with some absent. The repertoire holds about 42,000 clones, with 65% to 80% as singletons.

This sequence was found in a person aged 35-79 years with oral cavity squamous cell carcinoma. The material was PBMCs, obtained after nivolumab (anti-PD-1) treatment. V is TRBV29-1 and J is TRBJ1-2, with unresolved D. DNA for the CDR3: TGCAGCGTTGAAGGGGGTGGAGACAACTATGGCTACACCTTC. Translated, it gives CSVEGGGDNYGYTF.